The 10 T cell receptor beta chains reported below all come from one sample, sequenced in a study of control samples from healthy donors and cancer patients. The assay was immunoSEQ multiplex PCR, and TCRdb's table has in-frame clones only and misses some. The sample records around 170,000 clones, more than 80% being singletons. Sample: blood. All receptors come from a man aged 25 to 40 in good health.

The table lists this clone with a count of one. The CDR3 DNA reads TGCAGCGTTGTTCAGGGGAATCAGCCCCAGCATTTT. Its protein product is CSVVQGNQPQHF. The chain uses TRBV29-1 and TRBJ1-5, with D possibly TRBD1 on 6 matching bases. Germline V CDR1 and CDR2: SQVTM, ANQGSEA. The CDR3 has 12 residues. V gave up 4 bases and J gave up 4 bases, with 8 bases separating them.

V usage is TRBV27 and J usage is TRBJ2-7; 9 positions match TRBD1. The CDR3 spans 13 residues. Losses at the gene ends were 6 bases for V and 3 bases for J; bases not matched to a gene: 3. Germline CDR1 reads MNHEY; CDR2 reads SMNVEV (reference sequence). CDR3 DNA sequence: TGTGCCAGCAGCATGGGACAGGGCTACGAGCAGTACTTC. Translating it yields CASSMGQGYEQYF.

This clone was detected once. The V call is TRBV18, the J call TRBJ1-1, with D uncertain. V lost 3 bases and J lost 4, with 12 bases in between. CDR1 KGHSH and CDR2 LQKENI come from the germline V gene. The CDR3 contains 14 residues. CDR3 in amino acids: CASSPPHRSTEAFF. CDR3 DNA sequence: TGTGCCAGCTCACCCCCCCATAGATCCACTGAAGCTTTCTTT.

The chain recombines TRBV7-9 with TRBJ2-7; 8 bases are shared with TRBD1. V trimming: 5 bases; J trimming: 2 bases; junction bases outside the gene matches: 14. Germline loops: CDR1 SEHNR, CDR2 FQNEAQ (reference sequence). This CDR3 region has 17 residues. CDR3 sequence: CASSLFGQGRYPYEQYF. As DNA, the CDR3 is TGTGCCAGCAGCCTCTTTGGACAGGGACGGTACCCCTACGAGCAGTACTTC. The full variable domain, in which reference TRBV7-9 and TRBJ2-7 provide the parts outside the CDR3, is DTGVSQNPRHKITKRGQNVTFRCDPISEHNRLYWYRQTLGQGPEFLTYFQNEAQLEKSRLLSDRFSAERPKGSFSTLEIQRTEQGDSAMYLCASSLFGQGRYPYEQYFGPGTRLTVT.

The CDR3 loop is CASSRVDEQFF. CDR3 nucleotide sequence: TGTGCCAGCAGCCGGGTTGATGAGCAGTTCTTC. This sequence joins TRBV7-2 and TRBJ2-1; no definite D call. The CDR3 is 11 residues long. Looked up from germline, CDR1 is SGHTA and CDR2 is FQGNSA. The germline V and J ends were trimmed by 5 bases and 8 bases, with 7 bases remaining between them.

J is TRBJ2-1 and V is TRBV15, with D uncertain. The CDR3 sequence is 14 residues long. Trimming took off 5 bases at V and 9 bases at J, with 17 bases between the two ends. Germline-derived CDR1 and CDR2 are LNHNV and YYDKDF (reference sequence). The CDR3 reads CATSVSTPGSEQFF. For the CDR3, the DNA is TGTGCCACCAGCGTTAGCACTCCGGGCTCTGAGCAGTTCTTC.

The rearrangement uses TRBV7-9 and TRBJ2-1; TRBD1 aligns across 9 bases. With V trimmed by 5 bases and J by 10 bases, 15 bases remained unmatched. The germline V gene encodes CDR1 SEHNR and CDR2 FQNEAQ (reference sequence). The CDR3 runs 16 residues. The CDR3 DNA follows: TGTGCCAGCAGCCCGCTCGTTCGGGACAGGGTTTTCGAGCAGTTCTTC. It codes for CASSPLVRDRVFEQFF.

This clone has a handful of counts. This specimen includes other DNA sequences encoding the same CDR3. The V gene is TRBV6-5, the J gene TRBJ1-6; D is unclear. The CDR3 sequence is 15 residues long. V gave up 2 bases and J gave up 0 bases, with 5 bases separating them. From germline, CDR1 is MNHEY and CDR2 SVGAGI. The CDR3 protein is CASSYGSSYNSPLHF. DNA of the CDR3: TGTGCCAGCAGTTACGGGAGCTCCTATAATTCACCCCTCCACTTT.

The chain uses TRBV10-3 and TRBJ1-1, with no clear D. The CDR3 contains 12 residues. V gave up 6 bases and J gave up 0 bases, with 5 bases separating them. The germline V gene encodes CDR1 ENHRY and CDR2 SYGVKD. The CDR3 DNA is TGTGCCATCAGATCTATGAACACTGAAGCTTTCTTT. Translating it yields CAIRSMNTEAFF.

This sequence joins TRBV5-1 and TRBJ1-3; D uncertain. The V end lost 3 bases, the J end lost 0 bases, and 16 bases lay between the germline ends. In germline, CDR1 is SGHRS, CDR2 YFSETQ. CDR3 length: 17 amino acids. The CDR3 DNA reads as TGCGCCAGCAGCTCCGAGGCTGGCGTGAGCTCTGGAAACACCATATATTTT. It codes for CASSSEAGVSSGNTIYF.